This T cell receptor beta chain was sequenced for a study of metastatic and nonmetastatic thyroid tumors. Whole-study context: Repertoires were compared across blood and tumor or nodule tissue from malignant and benign thyroid patients.

Treatment of any kind had been given to no patient before thyroid surgery. This clone was picked up a small number of times. As processed by the authors: Between-group CDR3 differences, defined by clinicopathological status, yielded a distant-metastasis classifier for papillary thyroid cancer. Using MiXCR, TCRdb reanalyzed the PCR reads. The V and J calls follow TCRdb's processing rather than the paper's. The sample contains 30,000 to 35,000 clones, roughly 18% of which appear only once. Unmatched junction bases numbered 4, after V lost 2 bases and J lost 5 bases. The CDR3 is 15 amino acids. CDR1 MRHNA and CDR2 SNTAGT come from the germline V gene.

The chain joins TRBV6-4 to TRBJ2-1, with 9 bases fitting TRBD2. The sequencing sample was made of blood. The source of this sequence is a female donor with papillary thyroid cancer or a benign thyroid nodule (not recorded which). Some clones in this sample may be carry-over from other donors' samples. CDR3 DNA sequence: TGTGCCAGCAGTGACGGGCGGGGGGGCGACAATGAGCAGTTCTTC. This translates into CASSDGRGGDNEQFF.